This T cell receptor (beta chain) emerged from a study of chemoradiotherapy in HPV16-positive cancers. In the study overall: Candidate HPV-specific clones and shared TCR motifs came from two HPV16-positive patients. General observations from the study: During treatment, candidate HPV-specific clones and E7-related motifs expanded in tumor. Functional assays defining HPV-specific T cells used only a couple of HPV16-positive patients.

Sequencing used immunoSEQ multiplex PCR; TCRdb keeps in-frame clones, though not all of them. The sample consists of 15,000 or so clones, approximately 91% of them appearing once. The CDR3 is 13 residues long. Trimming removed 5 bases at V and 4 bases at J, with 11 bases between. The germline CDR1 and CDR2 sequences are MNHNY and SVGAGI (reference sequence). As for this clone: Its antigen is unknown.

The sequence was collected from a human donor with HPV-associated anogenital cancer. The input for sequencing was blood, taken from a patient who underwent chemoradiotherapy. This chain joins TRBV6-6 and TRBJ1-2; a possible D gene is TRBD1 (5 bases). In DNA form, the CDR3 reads TGTGCCAGCAGTAGGGTGGGGCTCTATGGCTACACCTTC. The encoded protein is CASSRVGLYGYTF.